What follows describes a single T cell receptor beta chain. This clonotype occurred many times. The antigen it binds to is not known. Within one base of it there is no much larger clone, and no base qualities were kept. To prepare the library, RT-PCR was applied. Sequencing relied on an Illumina HiSeq 2500. TCRdb reanalyzed the raw reads on its own, using fastp at Q25 for trimming and MiXCR for clone calling, and kept in-frame beta chains. Rows merge per CDR3 protein into single entries with the most common DNA and genes. The sample table holds 550,000 to 650,000 distinct CDR3 sequences, of which roughly 12% were seen once. 10% of the sample is held by the ten biggest clonotypes. These data come from a study of response to subunit inactivated influenza vaccine (dated by TCRdb to 2016 to 2019). Notes on the research overall: The study used deep quantitative T cell receptor repertoire profiling to track responses to a trivalent subunit inactivated influenza vaccine. The research as a whole found: It was suggested by the authors that each seasonal influenza vaccination may recruit only a limited number of new T cells.

V loses 0 bases, J loses 7 bases, and the germline ends lie 13 bases apart. CDR1 and CDR2, per the germline V gene (reference sequence), are LNHNV and YYDKDF. From the cysteine through the phenylalanine, the CDR3 covers 15 amino acids. The read is trimmed to its CDR3 DNA, 45 bases read in frame from base 1. The specimen comprised PBMCs from blood, sampled on the day of vaccination. The TCR was taken from a man aged 50 to 60 who received an inactivated influenza vaccine. Donor details come from another sample of the same person, matched by shared clones. This sequence uses TRBV15 and TRBJ2-1; the D gene is unclear. In nucleotide form, the sequence is TGTGCCACCAGCAGAGATTTACCAGCGCGGAATGAGCAGTTCTTC. Translated, this gives CATSRDLPARNEQFF. Extended through the reference TRBV15 and TRBJ2-1 proteins, this CDR3 yields the full variable domain: DAMVIQNPRYQVTQFGKPVTLSCSQTLNHNVMYWYQQKSSQAPKLLFHYYDKDFNNEADTPDNFQSRRPNTSFCFLDIRSPGLGDTAMYLCATSRDLPARNEQFFGPGTRLTVL.